This entry is about one T cell receptor (beta chain). This clone was observed at least ten times. Its recognized antigen is unknown. Mouse gene names and germline sequences are used here. The read falls 4 residues short of the CDR3 end, and the missing part is taken from the germline J gene. The receptor library was made with the immunoSEQ multiplex PCR assay. To provide template for TCR sequencing, every sample had RNA extracted and reverse transcribed into cDNA. SuperScript III was used to make first-strand cDNA, primed with a 2:1 mix of oligo-dT and random hexamers. Amplification bias was assessed with a synthetic immune receptor repertoire, and residual bias was removed computationally. Sequencing of the libraries was done on Illumina HiSeq using 60 bp reads that spanned the CDR3 and were read from J toward V. The authors' pipeline ran thus. Raw reads were preprocessed to remove errors, and CDR3 was defined by IMGT conventions from the conserved cysteine to phenylalanine. Clonality was computed by normalizing Shannon entropy by log2 of the number of productive unique TCRs and subtracting the result from 1. Whether scalp clones were CD4 or CD8 was inferred by matching scalp TCRbeta sequences against CD4 and CD8 repertoires sorted from blood. Entries here come from immuneACCESS through TCRdb and include only in-frame sequences with V and J called. Some clones fail to appear in such tables; in the studies checked, an unresolved V gene covers under half of the shortfall, and the cause of the remainder is unknown. That table supplies the V and J calls and clone size; D and trimming were determined from the DNA. This sample shows approximately 1,300 clones, and none of them turns up only once. The ten biggest clones cover 35% to 50% of the sample.

The data are from a study of CD8+ T cells in alopecia areata listed by TCRdb under 2018. About the full investigation: Skin from C3H/HeJ donors with spontaneous alopecia (about 6-12 months old) was grafted onto female C3H/HeJ recipients aged roughly 6-11 weeks. To study T cell clonal expansion in alopecia areata, the researchers applied high-throughput TCRbeta sequencing to both the C3H/HeJ mouse model and human patients. Human TCRbeta sequencing covered scalp tissue and sorted CD4+ and CD8+ peripheral blood T cells from patchy and totalis/universalis alopecia areata patients and healthy controls. Clonality in the scalp was compared among normal scalp (n=4), patchy alopecia areata scalp (n=8), and alopecia totalis/universalis scalp (n=8). RNA came from the PAXgene miRNA kit for fixed scalp, the miRNeasy kit for PBMCs, and the RNeasy kit for mouse skin. Amplification of TCRbeta CDR3 regions was done by immunoSEQ multiplex PCR using 35 Vbeta forward primers and 13 Jbeta reverse primers.

CDR1 and CDR2, looked up from the germline V gene, are MNHDT and YYDKIL. The CDR3 goes from the cysteine to the phenylalanine over 13 residues. The CDR3 was read in part: 27 bases, with the frame set at base 1. The junction carries 5 bases between V and J, which are trimmed by 1 base and 4 bases respectively. General findings and caveats noted by the study authors: Resident alphabeta T cells in normal human skin are also sequenced, complicating scalp TCR repertoire analysis, unlike mouse skin dominated by gammadelta T cells. Lesional scalp, especially in alopecia totalis/universalis, showed higher clonality and more expanded CD8+ clones than normal scalp, suggesting antigenic drive. Compared with mice, TCR sequences shared between patients were less clear, possibly partly because of HLA diversity across the patient population.

What was sequenced was lesional skin. The clonotype comes from a C3H/HeJ mouse with alopecia areata. These mice carry the MHC haplotype H2-k. Rearrangement joined TRBV17 to TRBJ2-1, with TRBD1 perhaps the D gene, on 5 matching bases. The CDR3: CASSRGTYAEQFF. CDR3 bases read: TGTGCTAGCAGTAGAGGGACATATGCT.